The T cell receptor (beta chain) described here comes from a study of breast tumors, draining lymph nodes, adjacent tissues. Findings of the study overall: Tumors had less TCR diversity than lymph nodes, more than nontumor tissue.

Worth noting for this clonotype: Its antigen is not known. One end of the junction varies from germline; a read error may be responsible.

TCRdb independently ran MiXCR on the multiplex PCR reads; one entry per CDR3 protein. The repertoire has approximately 89,000 distinct CDR3 sequences, approximately 28% of them found once; the top ten carry 8.1%. Samples came from axillary lymph nodes draining the breast cancer. Germline CDR1 SGHDT, CDR2 YYEEEE. CDR3 length: 16 residues. The sequenced sample was axillary lymph node tissue. The chain is built from TRBV5-6 and TRBJ2-1, with TRBD2 as a possible D gene (5 bases). The receptor's source is a female donor with breast cancer. Some clones in this sample may be carry-over from other donors' samples. The CDR3 reads CTSSLQAASSYNEQFF. Here the CDR3 DNA reads TGTACCAGCAGCCTACAAGCGGCAAGCTCCTACAATGAGCAGTTCTTC.